Each of the 21 T cell receptor beta chains below was sequenced from the same sample in a study of blood T cell repertoires in COVID-19. Generated by immunoSEQ multiplex PCR, the TCRdb table keeps only in-frame clones and is missing some. The sample carries around 130,000 clones, roughly 80% recorded once. The sequenced sample consisted of peripheral blood. Receptors were obtained from a man aged 50-60 years with acute or convalescent COVID-19.

This clone was recorded a few times. J is TRBJ1-5 and V is TRBV4-2; maybe TRBD1 (5 bases). There are 15 residues in the CDR3. V shed 2 bases and J shed 1 base, with 9 bases lying between them. Per germline, CDR1 LGHNA and CDR2 YNFKEQ. The CDR3 sequence is CASSQSWGSNQPQHF. The CDR3 bases are TGTGCCAGCAGCCAATCCTGGGGCAGCAATCAGCCCCAGCATTTT.

CDR3 region: CASALGGSNQPQHF. The CDR3 nucleotides read TGTGCCAGCGCCCTGGGGGGTAGCAATCAGCCCCAGCATTTT. The chain uses TRBV19 and TRBJ1-5; possibly TRBD1 for D (5 bases). The germline gives CDR1 LNHDA, CDR2 SQIVND (reference sequence). The V and J ends lost 9 bases and 0 bases respectively, with 12 bases between them. CDR3 length: 14 residues.

The chain combines TRBV21-1 with TRBJ1-3. TRBV21-1 is deemed a pseudogene. The CDR3 spans 16 residues. This CDR3 reads CASSKEKERAGNTIYF. As DNA, the CDR3 is TGTGCCAGCAGCAAAGAGAAGGAGAGGGCTGGAAACACCATATATTTT.

The chain has TRBV21-1 and TRBJ1-1; the DNA was not used to check the table's D call, TRBD1. TRBV21-1 is assigned pseudogene status. The CDR3 loop spans 15 amino acids. CDR3 DNA sequence: TGTGCCAGCACCACACCCGACAGGGGTGAAACTGAAGCTTTCTTT. Protein: CASTTPDRGETEAFF.

There are a few counts of this clone. V gene TRBV9 combines with J gene TRBJ1-1, with 9 bases matching TRBD1. In germline, CDR1 is SGDLS, CDR2 YYNGEE. V shed 4 bases, J shed 6 bases, and the junction held 16 bases outside the gene matches. The CDR3 sequence is 17 residues long. The CDR3 reads CASSSLPPDRGYSEAFF. CDR3 DNA sequence: TGTGCCAGCAGCTCCCTTCCCCCCGACAGGGGGTACTCTGAAGCTTTCTTT. The whole variable domain, filled in from reference TRBV9 and TRBJ1-1, reads DSGVTQTPKHLITATGQRVTLRCSPRSGDLSVYWYQQSLDQGLQFLIQYYNGEERAKGNILERFSAQQFPDLHSELNLSSLELGDSALYFCASSSLPPDRGYSEAFFGQGTRLTVV.

In its sample, this clone was seen a few times. The chain recombines TRBV4-1 with TRBJ1-1, with D possibly TRBD1 on 5 matching bases. The V end lost 1 base, the J end lost 1 base, and 7 bases lay between the germline ends. Germline V gene data show CDR1 as MGHRA and CDR2 as YSYEKL. The CDR3 sequence is 14 residues long. The CDR3 protein is CASSQGRENTEAFF. The CDR3 nucleotides read TGCGCCAGCAGCCAAGGCAGGGAGAACACTGAAGCTTTCTTT.

The chain couples TRBV29-1 to TRBJ2-5; weak D call: TRBD2 (6 bases). The CDR3 covers 12 residues. Trimming took off 6 bases at V and 1 base at J, with 9 bases between the two ends. Germline V gene data show CDR1 as SQVTM and CDR2 as ANQGSEA. The CDR3 sequence: CSVGGGQETQYF. The CDR3, as DNA: TGCAGCGTGGGGGGTGGCCAAGAGACCCAGTACTTC.

The V call is TRBV19, the J call TRBJ1-1, with 7 positions matching TRBD1. The germline V gene encodes CDR1 LNHDA and CDR2 SQIVND (reference sequence). V lost 0 bases to trimming and J lost 6 bases; unmatched junction nucleotides: 7. The CDR3 covers 15 residues. CDR3 sequence (DNA): TGTGCCAGTAGTATAGATAGGGCGCAGGGGGCTGAAGCTTTCTTT. This encodes CASSIDRAQGAEAFF.

This chain links TRBV6-5 with TRBJ1-1; 7 bases map to TRBD1. The CDR3 is 13 residues long. The germline V gene encodes CDR1 MNHEY and CDR2 SVGAGI. The J segment lost 5 bases and the V segment lost 6 bases, leaving 6 bases of the junction unmatched. The CDR3 here is CASRQGLSTEAFF. The CDR3 nucleotides are TGTGCCAGCAGACAGGGGCTGAGTACTGAAGCTTTCTTT.

The chain joins TRBV19 to TRBJ1-2, with 8 bases lining up with TRBD1. V shed 6 bases and J 4 bases; nucleotides not matched to a gene: 7. Germline assignment: CDR1 LNHDA and CDR2 SQIVND (reference sequence). The CDR3 extends over 14 amino acids. The CDR3 protein is CASRAQGAGYGYTF. In DNA, the CDR3 is TGTGCCAGTAGGGCGCAGGGGGCCGGCTATGGCTACACCTTC.

This clone was counted between two and nine times. V is TRBV7-3 and J is TRBJ2-1; perhaps TRBD2 as D (6 bases). The length of the CDR3 is 16 residues. V lost 6 bases and J lost 0, with 15 bases in between. Germline loops: CDR1 SGHTA, CDR2 FQGTGA. The CDR3 DNA reads TGTGCCAGCAGTCATAGCGGATCCAGCTCCTACAATGAGCAGTTCTTC. As protein: CASSHSGSSSYNEQFF. Combining the CDR3 with reference TRBV7-3 and TRBJ2-1 gives the whole variable domain GAGVSQTPSNKVTEKGKYVELRCDPISGHTALYWYRQSLGQGPEFLIYFQGTGAADDSGLPNDRFFAVRPEGSVSTLKIQRTERGDSAVYLCASSHSGSSSYNEQFFGPGTRLTVL.

CDR3 sequence (DNA): TGCAGCGTTGTTCCGGGACAGAGCACAGATACGCAGTATTTT. It yields the protein CSVVPGQSTDTQYF. The chain combines TRBV29-1 with TRBJ2-3; 7 bases map to TRBD1. The CDR3 covers 14 residues. Germline-derived CDR1 and CDR2 are SQVTM and ANQGSEA. J gave up 0 bases and V 4 bases, and 4 bases lay outside the gene matches.

The chain links TRBV10-2 to TRBJ1-3; maybe TRBD1 (6 bases). V gave up 6 bases and J gave up 3 bases, with 12 bases separating them. Per the germline V gene, CDR1 is WSHSY and CDR2 is SAAADI. This CDR3 contains 14 residues. In nucleotides, the CDR3 is TGCGCCAGCAGCGAAAGCAGGGGTGGAAACACCATATATTTT. It translates to CASSESRGGNTIYF.

The chain recombines TRBV19 with TRBJ1-5; TRBD1 agrees at 7 bases. There are 12 residues in the CDR3. CDR1 and CDR2 (germline): LNHDA, SQIVND (reference sequence). Losses at the gene ends were 9 bases for V and 7 bases for J; bases not matched to a gene: 6. The CDR3 DNA follows: TGTGCCAGCAGACAGGGAAGACAGCCCCAGCATTTT. Its translation is CASRQGRQPQHF. The entire variable domain, with the rest obtained from reference TRBV19 and TRBJ1-5, is as follows: DGGITQSPKYLFRKEGQNVTLSCEQNLNHDAMYWYRQDPGQGLRLIYYSQIVNDFQKGDIAEGYSVSREKKESFPLTVTSAQKNPTAFYLCASRQGRQPQHFGDGTRLSIL.

This clone appeared once. The rearrangement joins TRBV25-1 to TRBJ1-6; D may be TRBD1 (6 bases). Germline assignment: CDR1 MGHDK and CDR2 SYGVNS. Trimming removed 6 bases at V and 2 bases at J, with 14 bases between. This CDR3 has 16 amino acids. CDR3 loop: CASRPPGVTYNSPLHF. The CDR3, as DNA: TGTGCCAGCAGACCTCCAGGGGTTACCTATAATTCACCCCTCCACTTT.

The V and J genes are TRBV9 and TRBJ2-2; 9 bases are a match to TRBD1. Germline assignment: CDR1 SGDLS and CDR2 YYNGEE. The CDR3 loop spans 14 amino acids. The ends lost 5 bases at V and 3 bases at J; junction bases unmatched: 2. The CDR3 DNA sequence: TGTGCCAGCAGGGGGACAGGGTACACCGGGGAGCTGTTTTTT. Its protein product is CASRGTGYTGELFF.

At least ten counts were recorded for this clone. The V gene is TRBV6-4, the J gene TRBJ2-1, with TRBD2 matching over 9 bases. Per germline, CDR1 MRHNA and CDR2 SNTAGT. The CDR3 totals 15 residues. Unmatched junction bases numbered 0, after V lost 3 bases and J lost 0 bases. The CDR3 DNA follows: TGTGCCAGCAGTGAGCGGGGGGGCTCCTACAATGAGCAGTTCTTC. This gives the protein CASSERGGSYNEQFF.

The J gene is TRBJ1-3, the V gene TRBV5-8; D gene ambiguous. V was clipped by 0 bases and J by 3 bases, with 13 bases between them. Germline assignment: CDR1 SGHTS and CDR2 YDEGEE. The CDR3 is made up of 16 amino acids. CDR3: CASSLGHPAGGNTIYF. The CDR3 nucleotides are TGTGCCAGCAGCTTGGGACACCCTGCCGGTGGAAACACCATATATTTT.

This clone was found a few times. The chain has TRBV27 and TRBJ1-6; D perhaps matches TRBD1 (5 bases). The ends were cut back, 5 bases at V and 7 bases at J, with 15 bases in the middle. Germline CDR1 is MNHEY and CDR2 is SMNVEV (reference sequence). The CDR3 spans 15 residues. CDR3: CASSKDPRQNSPLHF. CDR3 coding DNA: TGTGCCAGCAGTAAAGACCCACGACAGAATTCACCCCTCCACTTT.

CDR3 in amino acids: CASSVGGGYNEQFF. The CDR3 DNA reads as TGTGCCAGCAGCGTAGGGGGAGGGTACAATGAGCAGTTCTTC. The rearrangement joins TRBV9 to TRBJ2-1, with TRBD2 matching 7 bases. The V gene end was trimmed by 0 bases and the J gene end by 4 bases; junction bases not matched to a gene: 1. This CDR3 is 14 amino acids long. Germline lookup yields CDR1 SGDLS and CDR2 YYNGEE.

This chain uses TRBV14 with TRBJ1-2; D is perhaps TRBD1 (5 bases). The CDR3 is 12 amino acids. The germline V gene encodes CDR1 SGHDN and CDR2 FVKESK. V lost 1 base and J 8 bases, leaving 8 bases between the germline ends. The CDR3: CASSQAGIGYTF. The CDR3 region has the DNA TGTGCCAGCAGCCAAGCAGGGATAGGCTACACCTTC.